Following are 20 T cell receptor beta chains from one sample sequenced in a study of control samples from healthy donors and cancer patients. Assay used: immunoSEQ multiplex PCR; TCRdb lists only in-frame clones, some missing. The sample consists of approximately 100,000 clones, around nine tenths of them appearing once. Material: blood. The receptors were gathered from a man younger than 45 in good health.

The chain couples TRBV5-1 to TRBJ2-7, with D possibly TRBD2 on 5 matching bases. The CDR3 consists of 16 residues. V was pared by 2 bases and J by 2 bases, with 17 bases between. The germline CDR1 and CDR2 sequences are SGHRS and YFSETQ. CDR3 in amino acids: CASSFQASRTTYEQYF. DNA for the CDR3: TGCGCCAGCAGCTTCCAAGCTAGCAGAACTACCTACGAGCAGTACTTC.

The CDR3 DNA reads as TGTGCCGCAAGTCAGGGGGTTATCTACGAGCAGTACTTC. Its translation is CAASQGVIYEQYF. The V and J genes are TRBV11-3 and TRBJ2-7; 7 bases match TRBD1. With 11 bases clipped from V and 3 bases from J, the junction kept 10 bases outside the gene matches. The CDR3 extends over 13 amino acids. Germline CDR1 and CDR2: SGHNT and YENEEA.

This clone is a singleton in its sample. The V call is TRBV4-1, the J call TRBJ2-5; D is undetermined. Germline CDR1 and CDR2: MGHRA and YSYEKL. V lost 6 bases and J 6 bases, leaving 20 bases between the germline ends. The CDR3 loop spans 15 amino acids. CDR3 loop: CASSADVGGQKTQYF. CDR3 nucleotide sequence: TGCGCCAGCAGTGCAGACGTTGGCGGCCAGAAGACCCAGTACTTC.

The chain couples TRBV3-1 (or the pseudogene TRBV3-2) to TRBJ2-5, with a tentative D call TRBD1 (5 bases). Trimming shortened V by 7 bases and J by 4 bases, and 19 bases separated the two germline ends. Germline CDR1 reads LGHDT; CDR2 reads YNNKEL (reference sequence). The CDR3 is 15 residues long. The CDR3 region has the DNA TGTGCCAGCACCTCCGGCACCGGACAAGGAGAGACCCAGTACTTC. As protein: CASTSGTGQGETQYF.

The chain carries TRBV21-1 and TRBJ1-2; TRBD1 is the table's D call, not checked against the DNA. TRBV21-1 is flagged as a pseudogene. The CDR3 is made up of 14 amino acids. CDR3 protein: CASSKGDSHYGYTF. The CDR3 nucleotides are TGTGCCAGCAGCAAAGGGGACAGCCACTATGGCTACACCTTC.

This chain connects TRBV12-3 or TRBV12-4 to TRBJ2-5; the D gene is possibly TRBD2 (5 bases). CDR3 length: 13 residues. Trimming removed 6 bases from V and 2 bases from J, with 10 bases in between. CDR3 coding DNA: TGTGCCAGCAGCACGCCGGGACAAGAGACCCAGTACTTC. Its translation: CASSTPGQETQYF.

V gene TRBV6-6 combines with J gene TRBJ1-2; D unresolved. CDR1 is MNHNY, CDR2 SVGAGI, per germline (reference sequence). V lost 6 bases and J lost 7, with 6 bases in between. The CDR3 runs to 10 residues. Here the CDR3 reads CASRLGGYTF. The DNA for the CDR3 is TGTGCCAGCAGACTCGGTGGCTACACCTTC.

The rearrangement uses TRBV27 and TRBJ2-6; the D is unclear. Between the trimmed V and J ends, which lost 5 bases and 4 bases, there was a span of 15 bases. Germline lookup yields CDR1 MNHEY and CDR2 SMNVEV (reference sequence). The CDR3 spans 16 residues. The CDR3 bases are TGTGCCAGCAGTCGGAGCCCAGGTTCCGGGGCCAACGTCCTGACTTTC. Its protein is CASSRSPGSGANVLTF.

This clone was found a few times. The CDR3 DNA reads as TGCGCCAGCAGCCAAGATCGGGCTCAGCCCCAGCATTTT. Its protein product is CASSQDRAQPQHF. This chain joins TRBV4-1 and TRBJ1-5; D remains ambiguous. V lost 0 bases and J 6 bases, leaving 6 bases between the germline ends. CDR1 is MGHRA and CDR2 is YSYEKL in the germline V gene. The CDR3 has 13 amino acids.

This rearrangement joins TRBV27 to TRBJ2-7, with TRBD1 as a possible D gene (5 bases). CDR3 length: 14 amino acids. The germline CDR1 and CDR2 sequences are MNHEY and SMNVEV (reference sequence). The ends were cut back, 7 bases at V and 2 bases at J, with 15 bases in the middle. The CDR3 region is CASIGQNSAYEQYF. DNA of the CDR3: TGTGCCAGCATCGGACAAAACTCTGCCTACGAGCAGTACTTC.

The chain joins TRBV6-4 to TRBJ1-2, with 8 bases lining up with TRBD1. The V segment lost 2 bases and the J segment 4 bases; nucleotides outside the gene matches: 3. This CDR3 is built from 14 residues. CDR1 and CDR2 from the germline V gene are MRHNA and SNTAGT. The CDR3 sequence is CASSDIQGGYGYTF. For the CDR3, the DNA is TGTGCCAGCAGTGACATACAGGGGGGCTATGGCTACACCTTC.

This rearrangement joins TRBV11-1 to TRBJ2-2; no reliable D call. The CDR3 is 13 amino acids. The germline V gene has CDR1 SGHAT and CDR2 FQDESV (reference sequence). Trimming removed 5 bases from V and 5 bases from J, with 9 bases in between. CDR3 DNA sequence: TGTGCCAGCAGCGTGACACTTACCGGGGAGCTGTTTTTT. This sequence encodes CASSVTLTGELFF.

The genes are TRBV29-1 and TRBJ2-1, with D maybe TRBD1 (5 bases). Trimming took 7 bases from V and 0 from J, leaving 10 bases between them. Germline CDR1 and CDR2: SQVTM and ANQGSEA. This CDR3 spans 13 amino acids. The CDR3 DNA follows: TGCAGCGCAGGGATCAGCTCCTACAATGAGCAGTTCTTC. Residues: CSAGISSYNEQFF.

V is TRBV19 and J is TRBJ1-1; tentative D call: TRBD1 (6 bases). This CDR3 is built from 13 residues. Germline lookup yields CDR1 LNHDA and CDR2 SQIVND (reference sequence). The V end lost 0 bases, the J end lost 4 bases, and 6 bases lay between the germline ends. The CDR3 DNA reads TGTGCCAGTAGTATAGACAGGGGCACTGAAGCTTTCTTT. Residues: CASSIDRGTEAFF.

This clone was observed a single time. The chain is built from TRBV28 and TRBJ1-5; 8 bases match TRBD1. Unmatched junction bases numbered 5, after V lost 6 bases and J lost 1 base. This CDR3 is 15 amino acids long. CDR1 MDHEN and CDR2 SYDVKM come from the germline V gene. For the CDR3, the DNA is TGTGCCAGCAGGACAGGGGCCGGGAGCAATCAGCCCCAGCATTTT. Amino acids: CASRTGAGSNQPQHF.

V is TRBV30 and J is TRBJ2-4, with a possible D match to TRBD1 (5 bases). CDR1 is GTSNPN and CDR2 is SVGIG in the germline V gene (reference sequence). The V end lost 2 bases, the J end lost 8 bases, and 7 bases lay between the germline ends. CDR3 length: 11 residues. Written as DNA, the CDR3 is TGTGCCTGGAGTCAAGGGGACATTCAGTACTTC. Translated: CAWSQGDIQYF.

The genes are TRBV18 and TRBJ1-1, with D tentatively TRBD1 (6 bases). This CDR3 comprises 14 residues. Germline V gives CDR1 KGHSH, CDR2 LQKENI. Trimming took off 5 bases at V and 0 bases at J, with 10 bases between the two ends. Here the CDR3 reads CASSGGAMNTEAFF. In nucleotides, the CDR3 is TGTGCCAGCTCAGGGGGGGCCATGAACACTGAAGCTTTCTTT.

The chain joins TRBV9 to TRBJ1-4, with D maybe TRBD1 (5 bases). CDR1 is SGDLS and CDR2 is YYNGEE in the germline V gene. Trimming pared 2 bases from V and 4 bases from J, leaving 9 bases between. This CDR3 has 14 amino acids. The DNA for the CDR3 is TGTGCCAGCAGCGTCGAGGGGATTAATGAAAAACTGTTTTTT. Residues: CASSVEGINEKLFF. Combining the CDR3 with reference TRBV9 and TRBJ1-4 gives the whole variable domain DSGVTQTPKHLITATGQRVTLRCSPRSGDLSVYWYQQSLDQGLQFLIQYYNGEERAKGNILERFSAQQFPDLHSELNLSSLELGDSALYFCASSVEGINEKLFFGSGTQLSVL.

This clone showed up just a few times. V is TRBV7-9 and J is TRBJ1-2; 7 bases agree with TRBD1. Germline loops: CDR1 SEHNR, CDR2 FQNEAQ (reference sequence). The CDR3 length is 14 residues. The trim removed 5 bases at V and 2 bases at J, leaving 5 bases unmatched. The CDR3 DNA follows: TGTGCCAGCAGCCGACAGGGTACGAACTATGGCTACACCTTC. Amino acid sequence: CASSRQGTNYGYTF.

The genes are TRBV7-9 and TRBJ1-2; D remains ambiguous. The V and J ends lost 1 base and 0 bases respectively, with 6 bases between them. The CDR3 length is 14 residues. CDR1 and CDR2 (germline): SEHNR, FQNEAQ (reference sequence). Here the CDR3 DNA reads TGTGCCAGCAGCTTAGTCGTAGCTAACTATGGCTACACCTTC. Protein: CASSLVVANYGYTF. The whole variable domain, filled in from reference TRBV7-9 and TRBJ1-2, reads DTGVSQNPRHKITKRGQNVTFRCDPISEHNRLYWYRQTLGQGPEFLTYFQNEAQLEKSRLLSDRFSAERPKGSFSTLEIQRTEQGDSAMYLCASSLVVANYGYTFGSGTRLTVV.